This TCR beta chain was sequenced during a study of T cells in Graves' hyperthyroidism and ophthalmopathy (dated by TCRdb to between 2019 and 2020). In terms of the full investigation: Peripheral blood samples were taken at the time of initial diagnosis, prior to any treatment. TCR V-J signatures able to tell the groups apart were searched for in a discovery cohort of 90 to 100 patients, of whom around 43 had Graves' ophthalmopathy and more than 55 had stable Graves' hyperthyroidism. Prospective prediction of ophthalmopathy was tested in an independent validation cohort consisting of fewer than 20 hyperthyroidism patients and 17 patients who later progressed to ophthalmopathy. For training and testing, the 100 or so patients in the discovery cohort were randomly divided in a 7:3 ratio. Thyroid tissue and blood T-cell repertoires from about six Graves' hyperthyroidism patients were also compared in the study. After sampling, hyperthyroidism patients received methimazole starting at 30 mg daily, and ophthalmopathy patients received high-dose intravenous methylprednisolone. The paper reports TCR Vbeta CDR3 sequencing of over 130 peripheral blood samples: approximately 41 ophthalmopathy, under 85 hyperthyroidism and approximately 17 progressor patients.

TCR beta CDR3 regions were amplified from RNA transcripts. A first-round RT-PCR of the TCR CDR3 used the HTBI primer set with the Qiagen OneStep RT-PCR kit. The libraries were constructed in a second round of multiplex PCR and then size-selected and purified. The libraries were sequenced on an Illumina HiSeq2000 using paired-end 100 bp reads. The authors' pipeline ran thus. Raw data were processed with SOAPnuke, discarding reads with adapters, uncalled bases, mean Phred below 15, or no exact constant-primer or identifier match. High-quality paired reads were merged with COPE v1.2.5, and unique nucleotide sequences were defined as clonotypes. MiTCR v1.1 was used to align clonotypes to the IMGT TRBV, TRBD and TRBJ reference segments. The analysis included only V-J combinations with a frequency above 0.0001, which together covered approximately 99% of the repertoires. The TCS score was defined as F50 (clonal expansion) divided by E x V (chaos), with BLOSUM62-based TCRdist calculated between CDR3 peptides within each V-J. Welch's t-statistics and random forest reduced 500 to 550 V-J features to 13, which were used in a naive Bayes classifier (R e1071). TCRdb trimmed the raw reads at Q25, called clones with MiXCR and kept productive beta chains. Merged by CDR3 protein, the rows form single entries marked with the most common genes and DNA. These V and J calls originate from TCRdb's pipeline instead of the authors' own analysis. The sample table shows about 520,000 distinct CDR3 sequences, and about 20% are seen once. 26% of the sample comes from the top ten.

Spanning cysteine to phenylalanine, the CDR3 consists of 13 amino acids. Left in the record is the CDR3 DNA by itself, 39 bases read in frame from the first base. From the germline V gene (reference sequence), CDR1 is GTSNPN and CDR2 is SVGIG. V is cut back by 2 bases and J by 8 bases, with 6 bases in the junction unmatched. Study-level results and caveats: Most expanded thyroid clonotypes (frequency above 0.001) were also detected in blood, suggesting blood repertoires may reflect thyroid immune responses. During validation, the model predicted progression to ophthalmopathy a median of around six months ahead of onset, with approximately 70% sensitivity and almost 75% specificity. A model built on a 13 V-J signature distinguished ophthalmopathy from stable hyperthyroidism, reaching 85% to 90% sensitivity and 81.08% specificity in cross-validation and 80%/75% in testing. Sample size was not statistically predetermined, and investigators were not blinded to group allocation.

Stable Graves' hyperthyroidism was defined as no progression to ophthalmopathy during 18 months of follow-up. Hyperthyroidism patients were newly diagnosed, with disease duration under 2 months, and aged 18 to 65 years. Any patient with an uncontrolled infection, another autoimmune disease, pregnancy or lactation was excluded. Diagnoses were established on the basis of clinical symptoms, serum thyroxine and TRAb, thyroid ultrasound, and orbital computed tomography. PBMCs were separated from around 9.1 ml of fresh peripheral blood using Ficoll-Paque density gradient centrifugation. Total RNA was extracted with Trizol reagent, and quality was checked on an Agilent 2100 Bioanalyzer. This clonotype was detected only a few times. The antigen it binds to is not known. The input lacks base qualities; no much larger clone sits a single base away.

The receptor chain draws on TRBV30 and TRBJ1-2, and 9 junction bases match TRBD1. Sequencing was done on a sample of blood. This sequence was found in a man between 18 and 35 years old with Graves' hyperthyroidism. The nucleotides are TGTGCCTGGAGTCCGGGACAGGGAGACGGCTACACCTTC. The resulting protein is CAWSPGQGDGYTF.